The 28 T cell receptor beta chains listed next were all sequenced from one sample in a study of T cell responses to AZD1222 COVID-19 vaccine. Assay used: immunoSEQ multiplex PCR; TCRdb lists only in-frame clones, some missing. The sample lists 100,000 to 150,000 clones, around 86% occurring once. The sequencing used peripheral blood, collected on day 0 of AZD1222 vaccination. These receptors all come from an adult in good health.

The chain couples TRBV7-2 to TRBJ1-4, with TRBD1 matching 8 bases. CDR1 SGHTA and CDR2 FQGNSA come from the germline V gene. The length of the CDR3 is 15 residues. V was pared by 5 bases and J by 7 bases, with 9 bases of the junction left unmatched. The chain's CDR3 is CASSPTTGVSEKLFF. DNA of the CDR3: TGTGCCAGCAGCCCCACGACAGGGGTTAGTGAAAAACTGTTTTTT.

This sequence joins TRBV5-4 and TRBJ1-3; D gene uncertain. Germline V gives CDR1 SGHNT, CDR2 YYREEE (reference sequence). This CDR3 has 16 residues. Trimming removed 4 bases from V and 0 bases from J, with 14 bases in between. The CDR3 nucleotides read TGTGCCAGCAGCGCGAAGGGCGCCAGCTCTGGAAACACCATATATTTT. It is translated as CASSAKGASSGNTIYF. The entire variable domain, with the rest obtained from reference TRBV5-4 and TRBJ1-3, is as follows: ETGVTQSPTHLIKTRGQQVTLRCSSQSGHNTVSWYQQALGQGPQFIFQYYREEENGRGNFPPRFSGLQFPNYSSELNVNALELDDSALYLCASSAKGASSGNTIYFGEGSWLTVV.

This sequence joins TRBV6-1 and TRBJ2-7, with 9 positions matching TRBD2. V lost 4 bases, J lost 3 bases, and 10 bases stayed unmatched. The CDR3 length is 16 residues. The germline CDR1 and CDR2 sequences are MNHNS and SASEGT. CDR3 DNA sequence: TGTGCCAGCAGTGGGGACGGTTTTAGCGGGAGCTACGAGCAGTACTTC. It encodes CASSGDGFSGSYEQYF.

The chain uses TRBV18 and TRBJ2-4; D is perhaps TRBD1 or TRBD2 (5 bases each). Germline CDR1 and CDR2: KGHSH and LQKENI. The CDR3 is 17 amino acids. V lost 0 bases, J lost 2 bases, and 14 bases lay in between. The CDR3 nucleotides are TGTGCCAGCTCACCACCGGGAGCAGGGATGACCAAAAACATTCAGTACTTC. Amino acids: CASSPPGAGMTKNIQYF. Full variable domain (remainder filled in from reference TRBV18 and TRBJ2-4): NAGVMQNPRHLVRRRGQEARLRCSPMKGHSHVYWYRQLPEEGLKFMVYLQKENIIDESGMPKERFSAEFPKEGPSILRIQQVVRGDSAAYFCASSPPGAGMTKNIQYFGAGTRLSVL.

This chain joins TRBV5-1 and TRBJ1-1, with 10 bases aligning to TRBD1. This CDR3 contains 16 residues. Trimming cost V 3 bases and J 3 bases; bases outside gene matches: 8. Germline V gene sequence: CDR1 SGHRS, CDR2 YFSETQ. This CDR3 is CASSYTRQGAHTEAFF. The CDR3 nucleotides are TGCGCCAGCAGCTATACACGACAGGGGGCACACACTGAAGCTTTCTTT.

This clone was found a few times. The rearrangement joins TRBV2 to TRBJ1-1; 8 bases align to TRBD1. Germline trimming cut 5 bases from V and 5 bases from J; bases unmatched to any gene: 7. Per germline, CDR1 SNHLY and CDR2 FYNNEI. The length of the CDR3 is 14 residues. The CDR3 coding sequence is TGTGCCAGCAGTCTAGGACAGGGCTGGACTGAAGCTTTCTTT. The encoded protein is CASSLGQGWTEAFF. Based on the CDR3 plus reference TRBV2 and TRBJ1-1, the full variable domain is EPEVTQTPSHQVTQMGQEVILRCVPISNHLYFYWYRQILGQKVEFLVSFYNNEISEKSEIFDDQFSVERPDGSNFTLKIRSTKLEDSAMYFCASSLGQGWTEAFFGQGTRLTVV.

The rearrangement uses TRBV7-9 and TRBJ2-2, with D possibly called TRBD1 or TRBD2 (5 bases each). Germline CDR1 reads SEHNR; CDR2 reads FQNEAQ (reference sequence). This CDR3 comprises 16 residues. The V gene lost 2 bases and the J gene lost 2 bases, with 12 bases spanning the gap. CDR3 DNA sequence: TGTGCCAGCAGCTTACCCCAAGGGACCAACACCGGGGAGCTGTTTTTT. It yields the protein CASSLPQGTNTGELFF.

The V and J genes are TRBV7-9 and TRBJ2-7; 13 nucleotides align to TRBD2. Unmatched junction bases numbered 5, after V lost 4 bases and J lost 2 bases. The CDR3 spans 16 residues. The germline CDR1 and CDR2 sequences are SEHNR and FQNEAQ (reference sequence). The CDR3 is CASSSILAGGPYEQYF. The CDR3 bases are TGTGCCAGCAGCTCTATACTAGCGGGGGGGCCCTACGAGCAGTACTTC. Full variable domain (outside the CDR3, taken from reference TRBV7-9 and TRBJ2-7): DTGVSQNPRHKITKRGQNVTFRCDPISEHNRLYWYRQTLGQGPEFLTYFQNEAQLEKSRLLSDRFSAERPKGSFSTLEIQRTEQGDSAMYLCASSSILAGGPYEQYFGPGTRLTVT.

In this sample, this clone turned up once. At one end, the junction sequence differs from germline, possibly due to a read error. The V gene is TRBV20-1, the J gene TRBJ2-7; D is unclear. The CDR3 runs 11 residues. Germline V lookup: CDR1 DFQATT, CDR2 SNEGSKA (reference sequence). In DNA, the CDR3 is TGCAGTGCTAGGGGTGGGTACGGGCAGTACTTC. Its translation: CSARGGYGQYF.

CDR3: CASTPGEAGTEAFF. CDR3 nucleotide sequence: TGTGCCAGTACCCCCGGGGAGGCGGGCACTGAAGCTTTCTTT. The V and J genes are TRBV19 and TRBJ1-1, with D uncertain. Deletions cut 7 bases from V and 4 bases from J, with 16 bases between. CDR3 length: 14 amino acids. Germline V gives CDR1 LNHDA, CDR2 SQIVND (reference sequence).

The V and J genes are TRBV6-5 and TRBJ2-3; possible D gene TRBD2, 6 bases. V was pared by 0 bases and J by 7 bases, with 14 bases between. Germline V gives CDR1 MNHEY, CDR2 SVGAGI. This CDR3 spans 15 amino acids. CDR3 DNA: TGTGCCAGCAGTTACTCGATGAGTGGGGACTATACGCAGTATTTT. Its translation: CASSYSMSGDYTQYF.

This chain connects TRBV18 to TRBJ2-7; D may be TRBD1 (6 bases). The CDR3 is made up of 15 amino acids. Trimming left V 2 bases short and J 3 bases short, with 14 bases between. Germline CDR1 KGHSH, CDR2 LQKENI. CDR3 sequence: CASSPTAGVFYEQYF. CDR3 sequence (DNA): TGTGCCAGCTCACCAACGGCAGGGGTGTTCTACGAGCAGTACTTC.

The J gene is TRBJ2-2, the V gene TRBV6-5; TRBD2 matches at 13 bases. The CDR3 runs to 15 residues. Trimming removed 4 bases from V and 6 bases from J; junction bases left unmatched: 2. Germline CDR1 reads MNHEY; CDR2 reads SVGAGI. The CDR3 spells CASSWTSGGAGELFF. The DNA of the CDR3 is TGTGCCAGCAGTTGGACTAGCGGGGGCGCCGGGGAGCTGTTTTTT.

The gene calls are TRBV2 and TRBJ1-6, with D maybe TRBD1 (6 bases). CDR1 is SNHLY, CDR2 FYNNEI, per germline. Trimming removed 9 bases at V and 9 bases at J, with 15 bases between. This CDR3 is 13 amino acids long. The chain's CDR3 is CASRDRFGSPLHF. The CDR3 DNA sequence: TGTGCCAGTCGCGACAGGTTCGGTTCACCCCTCCACTTT. The full variable domain, with the rest looked up from reference TRBV2 and TRBJ1-6, is EPEVTQTPSHQVTQMGQEVILRCVPISNHLYFYWYRQILGQKVEFLVSFYNNEISEKSEIFDDQFSVERPDGSNFTLKIRSTKLEDSAMYFCASRDRFGSPLHFGNGTRLTVT.

CDR3 coding DNA: TGTGCCAGCAGCTTAGACCCCCCGGTGGGGGGGGCCGGGGAGCTGTTTTTT. This encodes CASSLDPPVGGAGELFF. The rearrangement uses TRBV7-7 and TRBJ2-2, with 7 bases aligning to TRBD2. From germline, CDR1 is SSHAT and CDR2 FNYEAQ (reference sequence). V lost 1 base and J lost 6; bases outside the gene matches: 11. The CDR3 is made up of 17 amino acids.

This clone was seen only once. This chain connects TRBV24-1 to TRBJ2-1; perhaps TRBD2 as D (7 bases). This CDR3 has 14 residues. V was cut by 9 bases and J by 7 bases, with 18 bases left in between. Germline CDR1 KGHDR, CDR2 SFDVKD. CDR3 DNA: TGTGCCACCCGGGGGGCGGGGAGGGAGAATGAGCAGTTCTTC. It encodes CATRGAGRENEQFF.

This clone was detected only a few times. The V call is TRBV4-3, the J call TRBJ2-1; 9 bases are a match to TRBD2. V shed 1 base, J shed 9 bases, and the junction held 7 bases outside the gene matches. Per the germline V gene, CDR1 is LGHNA and CDR2 is YSLEER. The CDR3 contains 15 residues. CDR3 DNA: TGCGCCAGCAGCCAAGTGGAGCGGGGGGCAAGTGAGCAGTTCTTC. Amino acids: CASSQVERGASEQFF.

The chain recombines TRBV5-1 with TRBJ2-2; D perhaps matches TRBD1 (7 bases). V was trimmed by 0 bases and J by 4 bases, leaving 10 bases between them. Germline V gene data show CDR1 as SGHRS and CDR2 as YFSETQ. The CDR3 sequence is 15 residues long. This CDR3 reads CASSLGQGGTGELFF. In nucleotides, the CDR3 is TGCGCCAGCAGCTTGGGACAGGGAGGCACCGGGGAGCTGTTTTTT.

This chain joins TRBV4-3 and TRBJ2-1, with D possibly TRBD2 on 5 matching bases. Germline loops: CDR1 LGHNA, CDR2 YSLEER. The CDR3 has 16 residues. Trimming took off 1 base at V and 8 bases at J, with 18 bases between the two ends. The CDR3, as DNA: TGCGCCAGCAGCCAAGTTGCCTGGACCGGGCGGGATGAGCAGTTCTTC. It encodes CASSQVAWTGRDEQFF.

V usage is TRBV3-1 (or the pseudogene TRBV3-2) and J usage is TRBJ2-5; TRBD2 matches 10 bases. Germline CDR1 LGHDT, CDR2 YNNKEL (reference sequence). J was trimmed by 1 base and V by 2 bases; bases with no gene match: 4. The CDR3 has 16 amino acids. The CDR3 region has the DNA TGTGCCAGCAGCCAAAGGACTAGCGGTATCCAAGAGACCCAGTACTTC. Translating it yields CASSQRTSGIQETQYF.

The rearrangement joins TRBV2 to TRBJ1-2; 7 positions match TRBD1. Trimming took 7 bases from V and 4 from J; bases not matched to a gene: 9. CDR3 length: 14 residues. Germline V CDR1 and CDR2: SNHLY, FYNNEI. The CDR3 coding sequence is TGTGCCAGCACCCAGCAGACAGGGATCTATGGCTACACCTTC. Translation: CASTQQTGIYGYTF.

The chain employs TRBV6-1 and TRBJ2-1; D assignment may be TRBD1 or TRBD2 (5 bases each). Trimming removed 2 bases from V and 5 bases from J, with 13 bases in between. CDR1 and CDR2 from the germline V gene are MNHNS and SASEGT. The CDR3 contains 15 residues. CDR3 bases: TGTGCCAGCAGTGAAAGTTTCGGGACGGACAATGAGCAGTTCTTC. This sequence encodes CASSESFGTDNEQFF.

The chain carries TRBV14 and TRBJ1-1, with a possible D match to TRBD1 (5 bases). CDR3 length: 14 amino acids. The germline CDR1 and CDR2 sequences are SGHDN and FVKESK. The V end was cut by 4 bases, the J end by 4 bases, with 13 bases between. The CDR3 DNA reads TGTGCCAGCAGCCGCCGACGGGGGGGCACTGAAGCTTTCTTT. Its translation: CASSRRRGGTEAFF.

The chain is built from TRBV2 and TRBJ2-7, with D unresolved. CDR3 length: 12 residues. The V and J ends lost 3 bases and 5 bases respectively, with 8 bases between them. Germline V gene sequence: CDR1 SNHLY, CDR2 FYNNEI. Here the CDR3 DNA reads TGTGCCAGCAGTGATATCAGTAACGAGCAGTACTTC. Its translation is CASSDISNEQYF.

This chain uses TRBV7-2 with TRBJ1-5; D unclear. Germline V gene sequence: CDR1 SGHTA, CDR2 FQGNSA. The CDR3 sequence is 13 residues long. Trimming stripped 1 base from V and 9 bases from J, with 10 bases between. As DNA, the CDR3 is TGTGCCAGCAGCTTAGGGGATATTCGGCCCCAGCATTTT. Protein sequence: CASSLGDIRPQHF.

In this sample, this clone turned up once. V is TRBV9 and J is TRBJ1-2; 7 bases map to TRBD1. Germline CDR1 SGDLS, CDR2 YYNGEE. This CDR3 is 14 amino acids long. The V segment lost 3 bases and the J segment 4 bases; nucleotides outside the gene matches: 6. CDR3 loop: CASSGQGQFYGYTF. In DNA, the CDR3 is TGTGCCAGCAGCGGGCAGGGACAGTTCTATGGCTACACCTTC.

The rearrangement uses TRBV2 and TRBJ2-7, with TRBD2 matching 8 bases. The CDR3 extends over 13 amino acids. Germline trimming cut 7 bases from V and 6 bases from J; bases unmatched to any gene: 8. Germline CDR1 is SNHLY and CDR2 is FYNNEI. In DNA form, the CDR3 reads TGTGCCAGCAATGCCGGGGGGGAAAGCGAGCAGTACTTC. Protein product: CASNAGGESEQYF. Drawing the rest from reference TRBV2 and TRBJ2-7, the complete variable domain is EPEVTQTPSHQVTQMGQEVILRCVPISNHLYFYWYRQILGQKVEFLVSFYNNEISEKSEIFDDQFSVERPDGSNFTLKIRSTKLEDSAMYFCASNAGGESEQYFGPGTRLTVT.

This clone was observed a single time. The chain combines TRBV4-1 with TRBJ1-2; D is unclear. CDR1 MGHRA and CDR2 YSYEKL come from the germline V gene. CDR3 length equals 16 residues. With 2 bases removed from V and 6 bases from J, the gap between germline ends came to 19 bases. This chain's CDR3 is CASSQNIYLIGDGYTF. CDR3 nucleotide sequence: TGCGCCAGCAGCCAAAACATTTACCTGATAGGCGATGGCTACACCTTC.